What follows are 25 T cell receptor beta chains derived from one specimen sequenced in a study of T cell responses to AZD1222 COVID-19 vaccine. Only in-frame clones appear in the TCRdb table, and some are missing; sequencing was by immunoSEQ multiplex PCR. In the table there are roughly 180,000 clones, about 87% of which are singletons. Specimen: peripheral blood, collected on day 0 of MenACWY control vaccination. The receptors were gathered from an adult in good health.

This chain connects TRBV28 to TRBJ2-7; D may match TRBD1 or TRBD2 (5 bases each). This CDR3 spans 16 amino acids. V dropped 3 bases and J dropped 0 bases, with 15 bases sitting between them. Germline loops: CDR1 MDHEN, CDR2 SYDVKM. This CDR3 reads CASSFQGTLYSYEQYF. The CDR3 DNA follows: TGTGCCAGCAGTTTCCAAGGGACCCTCTACTCCTACGAGCAGTACTTC.

The CDR3, as DNA: TGTGCCAGCAGTTTAACAGGGGGCGGCCAGCCCCAGCATTTT. Protein product: CASSLTGGGQPQHF. V is TRBV28 and J is TRBJ1-5; TRBD1 matches 9 bases. CDR1 and CDR2 from the germline V gene are MDHEN and SYDVKM. V lost 2 bases to trimming and J lost 7 bases; unmatched junction nucleotides: 3. CDR3 length: 14 residues. The whole variable domain, filled in from reference TRBV28 and TRBJ1-5, reads DVKVTQSSRYLVKRTGEKVFLECVQDMDHENMFWYRQDPGLGLRLIYFSYDVKMKEKGDIPEGYSVSREKKERFSLILESASTNQTSMYLCASSLTGGGQPQHFGDGTRLSIL.

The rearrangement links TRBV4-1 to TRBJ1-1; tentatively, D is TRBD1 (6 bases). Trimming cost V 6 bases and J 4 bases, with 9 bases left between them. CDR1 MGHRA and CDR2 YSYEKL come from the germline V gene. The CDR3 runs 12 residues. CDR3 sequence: CASRGGGTEAFF. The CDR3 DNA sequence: TGCGCCAGCAGAGGGGGGGGCACTGAAGCTTTCTTT.

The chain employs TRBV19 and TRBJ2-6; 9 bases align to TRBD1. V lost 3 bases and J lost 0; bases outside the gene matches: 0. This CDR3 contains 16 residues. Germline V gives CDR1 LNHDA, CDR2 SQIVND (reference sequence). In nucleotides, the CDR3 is TGTGCCAGTAGTATGACAGGGGGCTCTGGGGCCAACGTCCTGACTTTC. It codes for CASSMTGGSGANVLTF.

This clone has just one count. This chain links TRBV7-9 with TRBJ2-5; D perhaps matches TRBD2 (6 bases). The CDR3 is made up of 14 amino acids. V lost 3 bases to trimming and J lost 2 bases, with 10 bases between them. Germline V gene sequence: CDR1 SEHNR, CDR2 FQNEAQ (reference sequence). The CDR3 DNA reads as TGTGCCAGCAGCTTCGGCGGGGCTCAAGAGACCCAGTACTTC. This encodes CASSFGGAQETQYF.

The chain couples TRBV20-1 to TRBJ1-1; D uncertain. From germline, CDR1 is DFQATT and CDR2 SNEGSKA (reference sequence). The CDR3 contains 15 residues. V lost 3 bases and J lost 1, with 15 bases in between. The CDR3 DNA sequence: TGCAGTGCTAGTATAAGGGAAACGGGGAACACTGAAGCTTTCTTT. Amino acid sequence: CSASIRETGNTEAFF.

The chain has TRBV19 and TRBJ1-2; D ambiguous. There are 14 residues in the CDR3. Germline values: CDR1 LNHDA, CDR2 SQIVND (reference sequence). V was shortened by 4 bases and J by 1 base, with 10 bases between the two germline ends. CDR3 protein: CASSSNSFNYGYTF. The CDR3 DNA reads TGTGCCAGTAGTAGTAACAGCTTTAACTATGGCTACACCTTC. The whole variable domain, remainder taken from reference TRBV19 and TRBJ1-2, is DGGITQSPKYLFRKEGQNVTLSCEQNLNHDAMYWYRQDPGQGLRLIYYSQIVNDFQKGDIAEGYSVSREKKESFPLTVTSAQKNPTAFYLCASSSNSFNYGYTFGSGTRLTVV.

CDR3 protein: CASSPSEGTYEQYF. CDR3 nucleotide sequence: TGTGCCAGCTCCCCGTCGGAGGGGACCTACGAGCAGTACTTC. This sequence joins TRBV18 and TRBJ2-7; weak D call: TRBD2 (6 bases). The CDR3 covers 14 residues. CDR1 KGHSH and CDR2 LQKENI come from the germline V gene. Trimming shortened V by 6 bases and J by 2 bases, and 14 bases separated the two germline ends.

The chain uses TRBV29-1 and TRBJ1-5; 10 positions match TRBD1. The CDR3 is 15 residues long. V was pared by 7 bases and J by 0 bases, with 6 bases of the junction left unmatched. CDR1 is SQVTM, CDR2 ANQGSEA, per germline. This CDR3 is CSAGTGVDSNQPQHF. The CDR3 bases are TGCAGCGCCGGGACAGGGGTTGATAGCAATCAGCCCCAGCATTTT.

The DNA of the CDR3 is TGTGCCAGCAGTTACCCAAGGCGGGGGACCGGGGAGCTGTTTTTT. Its protein is CASSYPRRGTGELFF. This sequence joins TRBV6-5 and TRBJ2-2; 7 bases fit TRBD2. V lost 2 bases and J lost 5; bases outside the gene matches: 5. Looked up from germline, CDR1 is MNHEY and CDR2 is SVGAGI. The length of the CDR3 is 15 residues.

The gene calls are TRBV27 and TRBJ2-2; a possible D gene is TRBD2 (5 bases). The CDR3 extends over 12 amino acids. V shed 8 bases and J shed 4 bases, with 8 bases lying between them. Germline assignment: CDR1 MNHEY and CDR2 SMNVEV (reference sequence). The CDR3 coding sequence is TGTGCCAGCCGTACTAGCACCGGGGAGCTGTTTTTT. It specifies CASRTSTGELFF.

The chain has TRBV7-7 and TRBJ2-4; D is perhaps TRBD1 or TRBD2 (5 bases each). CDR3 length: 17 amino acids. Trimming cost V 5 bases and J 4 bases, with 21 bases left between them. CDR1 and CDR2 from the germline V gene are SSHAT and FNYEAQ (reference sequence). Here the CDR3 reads CASSLLDGTLRKNIQYF. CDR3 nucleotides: TGTGCCAGCAGCCTACTGGACGGGACCTTAAGGAAAAACATTCAGTACTTC.

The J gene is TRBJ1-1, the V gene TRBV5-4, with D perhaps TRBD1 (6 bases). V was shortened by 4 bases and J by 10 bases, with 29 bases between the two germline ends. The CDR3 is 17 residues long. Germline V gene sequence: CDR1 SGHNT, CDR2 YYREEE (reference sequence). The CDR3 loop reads CASSKLTIGDPGQSAFF. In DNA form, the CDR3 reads TGTGCCAGCAGCAAATTAACAATCGGGGACCCGGGACAATCAGCTTTCTTT.

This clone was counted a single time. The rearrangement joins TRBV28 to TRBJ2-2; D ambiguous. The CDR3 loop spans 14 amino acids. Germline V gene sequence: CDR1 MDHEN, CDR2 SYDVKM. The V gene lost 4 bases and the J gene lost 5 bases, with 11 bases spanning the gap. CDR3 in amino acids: CASSWKGQTGELFF. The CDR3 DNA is TGTGCCAGCAGTTGGAAGGGTCAAACCGGGGAGCTGTTTTTT.

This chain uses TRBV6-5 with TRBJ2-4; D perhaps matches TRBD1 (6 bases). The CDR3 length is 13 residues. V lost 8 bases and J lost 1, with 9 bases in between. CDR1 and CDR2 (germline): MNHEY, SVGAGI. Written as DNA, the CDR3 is TGTGCCAGCCGACAGGTCGCCAAAAACATTCAGTACTTC. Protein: CASRQVAKNIQYF.

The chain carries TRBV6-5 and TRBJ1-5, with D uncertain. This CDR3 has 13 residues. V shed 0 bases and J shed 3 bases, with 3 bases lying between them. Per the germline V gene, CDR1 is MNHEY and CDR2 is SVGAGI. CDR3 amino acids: CASSYSNNQPQHF. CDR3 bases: TGTGCCAGCAGTTACTCGAACAATCAGCCCCAGCATTTT.

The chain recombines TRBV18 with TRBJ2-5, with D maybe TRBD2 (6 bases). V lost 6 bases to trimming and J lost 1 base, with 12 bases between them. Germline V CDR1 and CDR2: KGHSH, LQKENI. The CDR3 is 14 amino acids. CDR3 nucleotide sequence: TGTGCCAGCTCTTCTATCGGGGGCCAAGAGACCCAGTACTTC. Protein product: CASSSIGGQETQYF.

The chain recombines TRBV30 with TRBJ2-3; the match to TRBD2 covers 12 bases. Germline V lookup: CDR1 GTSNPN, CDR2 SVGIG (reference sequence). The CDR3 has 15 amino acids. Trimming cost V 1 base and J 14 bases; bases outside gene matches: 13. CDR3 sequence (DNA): TGTGCCTGGAGTGGTGGTGTCCTAGCGGGGGGGCGGGTGTATTTT. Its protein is CAWSGGVLAGGRVYF.

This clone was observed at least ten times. The CDR3, as DNA: TGTGCCAGCGGGGGGCACACTGAAGCTTTCTTT. Translated: CASGGHTEAFF. V gene TRBV3-1 (or the pseudogene TRBV3-2) combines with J gene TRBJ1-1; D possibly corresponds to TRBD1 (6 bases). CDR1 is LGHDT, CDR2 YNNKEL, per germline (reference sequence). The CDR3 sequence is 11 residues long. Trimming took 8 bases from V and 3 from J, leaving 7 bases between them.

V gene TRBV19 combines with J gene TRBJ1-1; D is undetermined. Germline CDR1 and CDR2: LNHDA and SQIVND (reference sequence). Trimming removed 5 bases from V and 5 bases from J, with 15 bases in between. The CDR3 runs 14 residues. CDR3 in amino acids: CASSPPWPRTEAFF. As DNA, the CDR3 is TGTGCCAGTAGTCCCCCCTGGCCTCGGACTGAAGCTTTCTTT.

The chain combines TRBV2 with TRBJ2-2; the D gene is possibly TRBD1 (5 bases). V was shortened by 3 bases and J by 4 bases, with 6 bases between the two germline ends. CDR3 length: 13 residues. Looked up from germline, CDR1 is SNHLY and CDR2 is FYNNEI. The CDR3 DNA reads TGTGCCAGCAGTGACGACAGCACCGGGGAGCTGTTTTTT. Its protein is CASSDDSTGELFF.

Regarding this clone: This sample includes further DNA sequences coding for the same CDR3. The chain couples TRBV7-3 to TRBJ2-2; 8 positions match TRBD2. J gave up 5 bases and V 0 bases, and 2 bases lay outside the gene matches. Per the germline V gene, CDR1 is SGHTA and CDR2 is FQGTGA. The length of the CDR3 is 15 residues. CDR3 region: CASSLTGGDTGELFF. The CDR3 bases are TGTGCCAGCAGCTTAACCGGGGGGGATACCGGGGAGCTGTTTTTT.

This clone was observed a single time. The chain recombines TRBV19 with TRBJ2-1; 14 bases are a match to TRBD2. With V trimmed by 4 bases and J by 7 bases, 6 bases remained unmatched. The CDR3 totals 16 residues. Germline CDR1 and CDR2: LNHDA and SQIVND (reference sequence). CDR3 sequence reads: CASSTRLAGGANEQFF. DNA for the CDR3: TGTGCCAGTAGTACCCGACTAGCGGGAGGGGCGAATGAGCAGTTCTTC.

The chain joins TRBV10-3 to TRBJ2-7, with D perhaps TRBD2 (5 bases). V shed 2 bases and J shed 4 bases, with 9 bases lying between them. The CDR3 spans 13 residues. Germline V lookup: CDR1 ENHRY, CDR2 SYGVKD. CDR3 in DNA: TGTGCCATCAGTGAGGGTGAGGGTTACGAGCAGTACTTC. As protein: CAISEGEGYEQYF.

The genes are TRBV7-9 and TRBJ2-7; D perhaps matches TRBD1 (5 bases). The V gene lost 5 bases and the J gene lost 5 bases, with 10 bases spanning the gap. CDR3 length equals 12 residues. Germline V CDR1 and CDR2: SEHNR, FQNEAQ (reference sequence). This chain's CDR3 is CASSNRYHEQYF. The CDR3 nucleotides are TGTGCCAGCAGCAACAGGTACCACGAGCAGTACTTC. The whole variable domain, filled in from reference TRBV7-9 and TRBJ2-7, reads DTGVSQNPRHKITKRGQNVTFRCDPISEHNRLYWYRQTLGQGPEFLTYFQNEAQLEKSRLLSDRFSAERPKGSFSTLEIQRTEQGDSAMYLCASSNRYHEQYFGPGTRLTVT.